This is a list of T cell receptor beta chains from one sample in a study of shared clonotypes between healthy human individuals. Only in-frame clones appear in the TCRdb table, and some are missing; sequencing was by immunoSEQ multiplex PCR. The repertoire holds more than 2,000,000 clones, with roughly 92% as singletons. The specimen sequenced was naive CD4+ T cells sorted from blood. Every receptor here comes from a man younger than 35 in good health. Each CDR3 is given with its conserved first and last residue. Each record gives: V gene, clone size, D gene, J gene, CDR3 DNA, CDR3 protein. A D gene is named only where the DNA matches it firmly. A clone size is listed for some rows: how often the clone was seen (once, few, many), or a class if it is expanded.

TRBV10-1	.	TRBD2	TRBJ2-1	TGCGCCAGCAGTGAGTATCCGCGGGGGAATGAGCAGTTCTTC	CASSEYPRGNEQFF
TRBV12-5	.	TRBD1	TRBJ2-7	TGTGCTAGTGGCCCACAGGGGGCCTCCTACGAGCAGTACTTC	CASGPQGASYEQYF
TRBV5-4	few	.	TRBJ1-1	TGTGCCAGCAGCGGAGGTGGGCGGAACACTGAAGCTTTCTTT	CASSGGGRNTEAFF
TRBV6-6	.	.	TRBJ1-4	TGTGCCAGCAGTTACAGGGCAGGGGTGACTAATGAAAAACTGTTTTTT	CASSYRAGVTNEKLFF
TRBV7-2	once	TRBD2	TRBJ2-3	TGTGCCAGCAGGGGAGCGGGAGTTATGGATACGCAGTATTTT	CASRGAGVMDTQYF
TRBV27	once	.	TRBJ2-1	TGTGCCAGCAGTCAAGGACGGGCCGGGAATGAGCAGTTCTTC	CASSQGRAGNEQFF
TRBV6-1	.	.	TRBJ2-4	TGTGCCAGCAGCCCGGAGGTAGCCAAAAACATTCAGTACTTC	CASSPEVAKNIQYF
TRBV5-1	once	.	TRBJ2-5	TGCGCCAGCAGCGATACTTCAGGGACGCAAGAGACCCAGTACTTC	CASSDTSGTQETQYF
TRBV30	.	TRBD2	TRBJ2-1	TGTGCCTGGAGTCCCCGGACTAGCGATGAGCAGTTCTTC	CAWSPRTSDEQFF
TRBV2	once	.	TRBJ1-2	TGTGCCAGCAACGCAGTGACAGATAAGGGTGGCTACACCTTC	CASNAVTDKGGYTF
TRBV6-6	.	TRBD2	TRBJ2-1	TGTGCCAGCAGTTATCTCACTAGCGGGAGGACCAATGAGCAGTTCTTC	CASSYLTSGRTNEQFF
TRBV7-8	.	.	TRBJ1-5	TGTGCCAGCAGCCGGACAGAAAATAGCAATCAGCCCCAGCATTTT	CASSRTENSNQPQHF
TRBV7-2	.	.	TRBJ1-2	TGTGCCAGCAGCTTAGGCAGGGCGGCGGGCTACACCTTC	CASSLGRAAGYTF
TRBV5-1	.	.	TRBJ2-2	TGCGCCAGCAGCTTGGACGGACGAACCGGGGAGCTGTTTTTT	CASSLDGRTGELFF
TRBV11-2	few	TRBD1	TRBJ2-2	TGTGCCAGCAGCTTAGGACAGGGGGCGAACACCGGGGAGCTGTTTTTT	CASSLGQGANTGELFF
TRBV5-6	.	.	TRBJ2-2	TGTGCCAGCAGCTCCCAGGTTCCCGGGGAGCTGTTTTTT	CASSSQVPGELFF
TRBV27	.	TRBD1	TRBJ1-2	TGTGCCAGCAGTTCTTCAACAGGGGTCGATGGCTACACCTTC	CASSSSTGVDGYTF
TRBV18	.	.	TRBJ1-2	TGTGCCAGCTCACCCGGCAGTTACTATGGCTACACCTTC	CASSPGSYYGYTF
TRBV7-3	.	.	TRBJ2-3	TGTGCCAGCAGCCCCACAAGGGGGGGCCCGACAGATACGCAGTATTTT	CASSPTRGGPTDTQYF
TRBV11-1	.	.	TRBJ2-7	TGTGCCAGCAGCTCTGAGACAGCCTACGAGCAGTACTTC	CASSSETAYEQYF
TRBV7-3	once	TRBD1	TRBJ2-1	TGTGCCAGCAGCTTCGGACAGGGGGCGAATGAGCAGTTCTTC	CASSFGQGANEQFF
TRBV27	.	TRBD1	TRBJ1-4	TGTGCCAGCAGTTCTCTACAGGGGGGGGTTGAAAAACTGTTTTTT	CASSSLQGGVEKLFF
TRBV29-1	.	.	TRBJ2-3	TGCAGCGTTAACGGAGCTAGCACAGATACGCAGTATTTT	CSVNGASTDTQYF
TRBV19	.	TRBD2	TRBJ2-5	TGTGCCAGTAGTATAGGACTAGCGGGAGTTTCAGAGACCCAGTACTTC	CASSIGLAGVSETQYF
TRBV2	once	.	TRBJ1-1	TGTGCCAGCAGTGACTCTTTCGGGCCCACTGAAGCTTTCTTT	CASSDSFGPTEAFF
TRBV28	.	TRBD1	TRBJ2-4	TGTGCCAGCAGTATCCAGACAGGGACAGACATTCAGTACTTC	CASSIQTGTDIQYF
TRBV30	.	TRBD1	TRBJ2-7	TGTGCCTGGAGCGTCCTGGGACAGGGCCCCTACGAGCAGTACTTC	CAWSVLGQGPYEQYF
TRBV18	.	.	TRBJ1-5	TGTGCCAGCTCATGGGGGGACGGTAGCAATCAGCCCCAGCATTTT	CASSWGDGSNQPQHF
TRBV4-3	.	TRBD2	TRBJ2-2	TGCGCCAGCAGCCACTTGTCTAGCGGGAGGGCGGGCACCGGGGAGCTGTTTTTT	CASSHLSSGRAGTGELFF
TRBV27	.	.	TRBJ2-1	TGTGCCAGCAGTCCCATTGAAAGCTCCTACAATGAGCAGTTCTTC	CASSPIESSYNEQFF
TRBV7-2	once	TRBD2	TRBJ2-3	TGTGCCAGCAGCCAAGGACTAGCGGGAGGAGTAGATACGCAGTATTTT	CASSQGLAGGVDTQYF
TRBV30	.	TRBD1	TRBJ2-1	TGTGCCTGGAGTGTTAGGGATGTGGGACAGGAGGTACTTACGCAGTTCTTC	CAWSVRDVGQEVLTQFF
TRBV30	.	TRBD1	TRBJ2-5	TGTGCCTGGAGTGGGATTGGACAGGGGGTCCCGCAGAGGGAGACCCAGTACTTC	CAWSGIGQGVPQRETQYF
TRBV7-9	once	.	TRBJ1-5	TGTGCCAGCAGCTTAGACTCAGGAGTCCCCCAGCATTTT	CASSLDSGVPQHF
TRBV6-1	.	.	TRBJ2-3	TGTGCCAGCAGTCCCGGGTCCCAGGGAGATACGCAGTATTTT	CASSPGSQGDTQYF
TRBV2	.	.	TRBJ2-5	TGTGCCAGCAGTGGACAGATAGAGACCCAGTACTTC	CASSGQIETQYF
TRBV18	.	TRBD1	TRBJ2-2	TGTGCCAGCTCACCAAACAGGGGCTCCGGGGAGCTGTTTTTT	CASSPNRGSGELFF
TRBV7-8	.	.	TRBJ1-1	TGTGCCAGCAGCTATAATTTGGCGGTGGGGAACACTGAAGCTTTCTTT	CASSYNLAVGNTEAFF
TRBV4-1	.	.	TRBJ1-4	TGCGCCAGCAGCCAAGATTGGGGGGTACCCACTAATGAAAAACTGTTTTTT	CASSQDWGVPTNEKLFF
TRBV6-6	.	.	TRBJ2-2	TGTGCCAGCAGGATCCGCACCGGGGAGCTGTTTTTT	CASRIRTGELFF
TRBV6-5	.	TRBD2	TRBJ2-5	TGTGCCAGCAGTCGGCCGACTAGCGGGGAAGAGACCCAGTACTTC	CASSRPTSGEETQYF
TRBV7-9	.	.	TRBJ2-3	TGTGCCAGCAGCTTAGGCGGCTTTGAGGGGACAGATACGCAGTATTTT	CASSLGGFEGTDTQYF
TRBV2	.	.	TRBJ1-1	TGTGCCAGCAGTGAAGGCGGGGGAAATGAAGCTTTCTTT	CASSEGGGNEAFF
TRBV11-2	.	.	TRBJ2-7	TGTGCCAGCAGCTTAGCGGGAGAGTCCTACGAGCAGTACTTC	CASSLAGESYEQYF
TRBV28	.	TRBD1	TRBJ2-7	TGTGCCAGCAGCGCACTTACAGGGGTTGCAAACGAGCAGTACTTC	CASSALTGVANEQYF
TRBV5-4	.	.	TRBJ1-1	TGTGCCAGCAGCTCTCCGCAACAGGGGAACACTGAAGCTTTCTTT	CASSSPQQGNTEAFF
TRBV9	.	TRBD1	TRBJ1-2	TGTGCCAGCAGCGGAGGACAGGGGGAGGGCTACACCTTC	CASSGGQGEGYTF
TRBV28	once	TRBD1	TRBJ1-1	TGTGCCAGCAGTTCGGCGGACAGGGAAGGCACTGAAGCTTTCTTT	CASSSADREGTEAFF
TRBV6-6	.	.	TRBJ2-3	TGTGCCAGCAGACAGGGAGGCACAGATACGCAGTATTTT	CASRQGGTDTQYF
TRBV9	.	.	TRBJ2-1	TGTGCCAGCAGCGGGGGGCCCTACAATGAGCAGTTCTTC	CASSGGPYNEQFF
TRBV23-1	.	.	TRBJ1-5	TGCGCTACGAAGGCTAGCAATCAGCCCCAGCATTTT	CATKASNQPQHF
TRBV5-1	.	TRBD1	TRBJ1-5	TGCGCCAGCAGCAAAGGGACAGGGGGCAATCAGCCCCAGCATTTT	CASSKGTGGNQPQHF
TRBV14	.	.	TRBJ1-6	TGTGCCAGCAGCCAAGAGGGGGGTCGGAATTCACCCCTCCACTTT	CASSQEGGRNSPLHF
TRBV20-1	.	.	TRBJ2-7	TGCAGTGCTCTATATTCCTACGAGCAGTACTTC	CSALYSYEQYF
TRBV6-5	.	.	TRBJ1-1	TGTGCCAGCAGCCGCAACATTGGGAACACTGAAGCTTTCTTT	CASSRNIGNTEAFF
TRBV7-2	.	.	TRBJ1-2	TGTGCCAGCAGCTTAGATGGGTTTAACTATGGCTACACCTTC	CASSLDGFNYGYTF
TRBV2	.	.	TRBJ2-5	TGTGCCACCTCCGCGGGGGCCGGCAGGATGGAGACCCAGTACTTC	CATSAGAGRMETQYF
TRBV14	.	TRBD1	TRBJ1-6	TGTGCCAGCAGCCAAGCCGACAGGGGCGGCTCACCCCTCCACTTT	CASSQADRGGSPLHF
TRBV25-1	.	TRBD1	TRBJ2-5	TGTGCCAGCAGTGAACCCCAGGGGGCACGGGAGACCCAGTACTTC	CASSEPQGARETQYF